The clone carrying this T cell receptor (beta chain) occurred a few times. Its antigen is undetermined. PBMCs were collected from an approximately 9.5 ml volume of fresh peripheral blood. This sample was taken from a study of T cells in Graves' hyperthyroidism and ophthalmopathy. Study-level results: Researchers found most expanded thyroid clonotypes above 0.001 in blood as well.

Researchers took RNA transcripts and amplified the TCR beta CDR3 regions from them. The HTBI primer set was used in a first-round RT-PCR of the TCR CDR3. TCRdb re-analysed the multiplex PCR reads in MiXCR, keeping a single row per CDR3 protein. The repertoire holds approximately 380,000 distinct CDR3 sequences, with about 18% as singletons. Material for sequencing was blood. The TCR was taken from a woman in her late teens or twenties with Graves' hyperthyroidism.

This CDR3 reads CASSEWAGGNQPQHF. DNA of the CDR3: TGCGCCAGCAGTGAGTGGGCAGGGGGCAATCAGCCCCAGCATTTT. This rearrangement joins TRBV10-1 to TRBJ1-5, with D possibly being TRBD1 (6 bases). V was cut by 1 base and J by 2 bases, with 9 bases left in between. Looked up from germline, CDR1 is WNHNN and CDR2 is SYGVQD (reference sequence). This CDR3 is built from 15 residues.